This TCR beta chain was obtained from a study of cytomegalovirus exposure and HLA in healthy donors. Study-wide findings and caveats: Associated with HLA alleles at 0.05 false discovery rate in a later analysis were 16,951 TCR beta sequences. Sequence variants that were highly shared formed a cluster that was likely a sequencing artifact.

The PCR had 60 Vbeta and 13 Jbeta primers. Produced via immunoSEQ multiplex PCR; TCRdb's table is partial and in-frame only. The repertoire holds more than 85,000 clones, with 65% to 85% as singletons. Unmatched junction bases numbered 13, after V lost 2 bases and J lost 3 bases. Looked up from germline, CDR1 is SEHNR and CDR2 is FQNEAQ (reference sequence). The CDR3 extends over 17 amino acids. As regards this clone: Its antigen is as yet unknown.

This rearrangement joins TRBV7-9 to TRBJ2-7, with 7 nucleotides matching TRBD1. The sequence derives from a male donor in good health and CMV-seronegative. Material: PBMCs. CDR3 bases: TGTGCCAGCAGCTTATTCGGTCAGGGGGACACCAACTACGAGCAGTACTTC. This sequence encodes CASSLFGQGDTNYEQYF.